This TCR beta chain stems from a study of identical twins. This clonotype was counted only a few times. As yet, its antigen is unknown. Unique molecular identifiers were present on the cDNA, and a universal primer site came from template switching. TCRdb recomputed calls from the 5' RACE reads with MiXCR, one row per CDR3 protein. Here the sample spans around 450,000 distinct CDR3 sequences, about 14% being singletons. Study results and caveats: Possibly, invariant MAIT and iNKT cells partly confounded zero-insertion analyses. There was more out-of-frame TCR alpha sharing in monozygotic twins than models estimated. Within twin pairs, the out-of-frame alpha sequences they shared showed excess low generation probability.

V was shortened by 0 bases and J by 4 bases, with 13 bases between the two germline ends. The CDR3 is made up of 15 amino acids. From germline, CDR1 is SGHRS and CDR2 YFSETQ. The same sample was also studied in work on yellow fever vaccine responses in identical twins.

The V call is TRBV5-1, the J call TRBJ2-5; D is perhaps TRBD2 (6 bases). This TCR came from a woman aged 18-29 years in good health. The specimen sequenced was CD4+ T cells sorted from blood. CDR3 sequence reads: CASSLGSGGGETQYF. The CDR3 DNA reads TGCGCCAGCAGCTTGGGGTCCGGGGGAGGAGAGACCCAGTACTTC.